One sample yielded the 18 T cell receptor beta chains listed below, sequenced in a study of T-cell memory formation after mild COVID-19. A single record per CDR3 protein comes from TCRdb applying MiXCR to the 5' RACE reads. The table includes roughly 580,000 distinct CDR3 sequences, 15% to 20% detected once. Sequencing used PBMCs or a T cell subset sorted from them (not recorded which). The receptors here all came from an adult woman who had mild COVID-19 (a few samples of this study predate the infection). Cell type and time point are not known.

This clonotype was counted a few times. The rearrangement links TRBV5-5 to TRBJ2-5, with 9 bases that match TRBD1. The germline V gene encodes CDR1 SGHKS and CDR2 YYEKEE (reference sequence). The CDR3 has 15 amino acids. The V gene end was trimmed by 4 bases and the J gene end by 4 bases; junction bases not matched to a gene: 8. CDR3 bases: TGTGCCAGCAGCAGTCCGGGACAGGGTGGAGAGACCCAGTACTTC. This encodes CASSSPGQGGETQYF.

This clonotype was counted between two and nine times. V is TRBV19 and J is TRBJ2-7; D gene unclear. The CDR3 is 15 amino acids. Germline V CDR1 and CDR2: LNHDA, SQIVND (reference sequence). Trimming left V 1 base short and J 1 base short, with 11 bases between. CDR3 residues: CASSIAGRLSYEQYF. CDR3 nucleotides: TGTGCCAGTAGTATAGCTGGCAGATTATCCTACGAGCAGTACTTC.

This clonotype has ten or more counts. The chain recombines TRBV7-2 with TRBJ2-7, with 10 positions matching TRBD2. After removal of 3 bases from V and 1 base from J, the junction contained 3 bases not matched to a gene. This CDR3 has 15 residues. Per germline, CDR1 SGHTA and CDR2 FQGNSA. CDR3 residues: CASSFSGGKSYEQYF. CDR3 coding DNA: TGTGCCAGCAGCTTTAGCGGGGGGAAATCCTACGAGCAGTACTTC.

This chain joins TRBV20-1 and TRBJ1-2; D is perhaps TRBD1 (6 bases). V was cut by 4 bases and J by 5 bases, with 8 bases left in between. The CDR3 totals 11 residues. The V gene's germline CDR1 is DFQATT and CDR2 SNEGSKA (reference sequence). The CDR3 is CSANREYGYTF. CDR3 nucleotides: TGCAGTGCTAACAGGGAATATGGCTACACCTTC.

In DNA form, the CDR3 reads TGCGCCAGCAGCCGACTAAGGACAGCCTCAAACCATGGCTACACCTTC. Protein product: CASSRLRTASNHGYTF. This chain links TRBV4-1 with TRBJ1-2, with TRBD1 as a possible D gene (6 bases). The V gene's germline CDR1 is MGHRA and CDR2 YSYEKL. Trimming stripped 4 bases from V and 6 bases from J, with 21 bases between. This CDR3 has 16 amino acids.

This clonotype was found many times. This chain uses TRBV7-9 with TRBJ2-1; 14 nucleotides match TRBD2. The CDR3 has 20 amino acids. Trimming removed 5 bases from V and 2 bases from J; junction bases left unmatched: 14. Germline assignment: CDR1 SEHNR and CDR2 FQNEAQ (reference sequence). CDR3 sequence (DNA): TGTGCCAGCAGCCCCCATGCCGGGACTAGCGGGAGTCCCACCTACAATGAGCAGTTCTTC. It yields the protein CASSPHAGTSGSPTYNEQFF. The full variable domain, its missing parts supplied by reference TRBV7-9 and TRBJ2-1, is DTGVSQNPRHKITKRGQNVTFRCDPISEHNRLYWYRQTLGQGPEFLTYFQNEAQLEKSRLLSDRFSAERPKGSFSTLEIQRTEQGDSAMYLCASSPHAGTSGSPTYNEQFFGPGTRLTVL.

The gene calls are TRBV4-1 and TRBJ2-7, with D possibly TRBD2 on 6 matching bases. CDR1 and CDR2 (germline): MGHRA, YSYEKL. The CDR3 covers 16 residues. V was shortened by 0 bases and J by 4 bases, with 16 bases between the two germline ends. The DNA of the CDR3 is TGCGCCAGCAGCCAAGATCGCGGTGCAGGGAGGTACGAGCAGTACTTC. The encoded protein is CASSQDRGAGRYEQYF.

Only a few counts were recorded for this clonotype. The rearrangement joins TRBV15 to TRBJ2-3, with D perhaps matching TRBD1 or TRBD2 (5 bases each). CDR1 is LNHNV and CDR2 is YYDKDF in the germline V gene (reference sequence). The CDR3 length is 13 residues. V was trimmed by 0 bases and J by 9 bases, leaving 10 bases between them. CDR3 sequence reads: CATSRDGGHTQYF. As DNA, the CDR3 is TGTGCCACCAGCAGAGACGGAGGACACACGCAGTATTTT. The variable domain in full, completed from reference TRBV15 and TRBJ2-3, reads DAMVIQNPRYQVTQFGKPVTLSCSQTLNHNVMYWYQQKSSQAPKLLFHYYDKDFNNEADTPDNFQSRRPNTSFCFLDIRSPGLGDTAMYLCATSRDGGHTQYFGPGTRLTVL.

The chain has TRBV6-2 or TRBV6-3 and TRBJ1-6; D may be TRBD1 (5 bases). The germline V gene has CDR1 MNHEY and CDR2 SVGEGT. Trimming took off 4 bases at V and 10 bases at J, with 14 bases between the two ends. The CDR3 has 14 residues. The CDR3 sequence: CASSSPSGGSPLHF. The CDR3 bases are TGTGCCAGCAGTTCTCCTTCCGGGGGATCACCCCTCCACTTT.

The CDR3 nucleotides are TGCAGCGGGGGGCGGAGAAACACTGAAGCTTTCTTT. Its protein product is CSGGRRNTEAFF. The chain employs TRBV29-1 and TRBJ1-1, with D maybe TRBD1 (6 bases). The CDR3 has 12 residues. Trimming stripped 7 bases from V and 2 bases from J, with 11 bases between. Germline lookup yields CDR1 SQVTM and CDR2 ANQGSEA.

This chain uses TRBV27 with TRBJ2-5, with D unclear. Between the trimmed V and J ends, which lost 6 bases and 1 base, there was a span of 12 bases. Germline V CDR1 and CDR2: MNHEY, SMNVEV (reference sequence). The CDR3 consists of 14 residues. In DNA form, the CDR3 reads TGTGCCAGCAGCATATCGGGCATCCAAGAGACCCAGTACTTC. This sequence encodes CASSISGIQETQYF.

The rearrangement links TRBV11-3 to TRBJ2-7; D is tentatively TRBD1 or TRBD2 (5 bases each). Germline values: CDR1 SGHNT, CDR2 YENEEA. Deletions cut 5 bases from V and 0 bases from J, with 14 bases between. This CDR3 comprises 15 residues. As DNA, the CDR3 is TGTGCCAGCAGCGTAGGGACGGCGTTCTCCTACGAGCAGTACTTC. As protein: CASSVGTAFSYEQYF.

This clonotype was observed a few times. The CDR3 DNA reads TGTGCCAGCAGCTTAATCCAAGGGAATAGCAATCAGCCCCAGCATTTT. This sequence encodes CASSLIQGNSNQPQHF. The V and J genes are TRBV7-8 and TRBJ1-5; no clear D gene. Germline values: CDR1 SGHVS, CDR2 FQNEAQ. Trimming left V 2 bases short and J 0 bases short, with 11 bases between. The CDR3 length is 16 residues.

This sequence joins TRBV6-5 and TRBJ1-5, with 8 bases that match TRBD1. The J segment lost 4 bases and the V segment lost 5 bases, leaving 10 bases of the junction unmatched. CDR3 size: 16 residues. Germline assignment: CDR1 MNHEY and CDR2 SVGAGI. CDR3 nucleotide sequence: TGTGCCAGCAGTACCGTTACAGGGGGGTTTAATCAGCCCCAGCATTTT. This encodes CASSTVTGGFNQPQHF.

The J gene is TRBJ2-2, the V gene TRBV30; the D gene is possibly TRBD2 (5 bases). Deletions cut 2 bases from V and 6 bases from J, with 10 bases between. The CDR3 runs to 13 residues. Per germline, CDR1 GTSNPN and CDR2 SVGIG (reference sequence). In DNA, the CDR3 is TGTGCCTGGAGTAGTCGGGGATCCGGGGAGCTGTTTTTT. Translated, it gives CAWSSRGSGELFF.

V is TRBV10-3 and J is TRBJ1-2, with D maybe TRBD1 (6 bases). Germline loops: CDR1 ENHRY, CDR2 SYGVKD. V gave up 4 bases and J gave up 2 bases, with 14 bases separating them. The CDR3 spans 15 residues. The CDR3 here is CAISVSGRGNYGYTF. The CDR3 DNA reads TGTGCCATCAGTGTCTCGGGCAGGGGAAACTATGGCTACACCTTC.

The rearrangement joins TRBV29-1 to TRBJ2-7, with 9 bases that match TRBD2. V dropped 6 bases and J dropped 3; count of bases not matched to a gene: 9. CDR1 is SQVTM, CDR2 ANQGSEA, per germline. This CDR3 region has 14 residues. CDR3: CSVPGSSGSYEQYF. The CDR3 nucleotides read TGCAGCGTCCCTGGGAGTAGCGGGAGCTACGAGCAGTACTTC.

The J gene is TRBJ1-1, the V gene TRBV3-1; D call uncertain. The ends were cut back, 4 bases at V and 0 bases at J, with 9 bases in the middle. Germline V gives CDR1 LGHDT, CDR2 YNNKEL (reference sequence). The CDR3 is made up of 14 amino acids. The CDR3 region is CASSPRAVNTEAFF. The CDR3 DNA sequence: TGTGCCAGCAGCCCGAGGGCTGTGAACACTGAAGCTTTCTTT. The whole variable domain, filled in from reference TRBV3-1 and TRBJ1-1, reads DTAVSQTPKYLVTQMGNDKSIKCEQNLGHDTMYWYKQDSKKFLKIMFSYNNKELIINETVPNRFSPKSPDKAHLNLHINSLELGDSAVYFCASSPRAVNTEAFFGQGTRLTVV.